This T cell receptor (beta chain) came from a study of blood T cell repertoires in COVID-19. Sequencing was performed with immunoSEQ multiplex PCR; in TCRdb, only in-frame clones are kept and a portion is missing. The profile shows fewer than 95,000 clones, about nine tenths of them singletons. The sequence came from a man aged 60 to 75 with acute or convalescent COVID-19. The sequenced sample was peripheral blood.

This CDR3 reads CASSPGAPNTEAFF. The CDR3 DNA follows: TGCGCCAGCAGCCCAGGGGCGCCGAACACTGAAGCTTTCTTT. The chain uses TRBV5-1 and TRBJ1-1, with a tentative D call TRBD1 (6 bases). This CDR3 has 14 residues. Germline V gene lookup returns CDR1 SGHRS and CDR2 YFSETQ. Deletions cut 4 bases from V and 1 base from J, with 11 bases between.